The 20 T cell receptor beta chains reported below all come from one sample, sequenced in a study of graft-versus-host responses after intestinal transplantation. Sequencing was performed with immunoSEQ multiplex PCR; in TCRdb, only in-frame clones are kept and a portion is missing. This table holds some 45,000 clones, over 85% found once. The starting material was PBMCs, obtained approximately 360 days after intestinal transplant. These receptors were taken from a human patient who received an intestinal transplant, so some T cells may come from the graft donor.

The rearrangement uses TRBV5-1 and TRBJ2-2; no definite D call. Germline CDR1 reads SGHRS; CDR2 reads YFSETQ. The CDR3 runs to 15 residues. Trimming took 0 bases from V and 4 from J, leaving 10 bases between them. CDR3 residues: CASSLVGFGTGELFF. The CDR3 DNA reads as TGCGCCAGCAGCTTGGTCGGCTTCGGCACCGGGGAGCTGTTTTTT.

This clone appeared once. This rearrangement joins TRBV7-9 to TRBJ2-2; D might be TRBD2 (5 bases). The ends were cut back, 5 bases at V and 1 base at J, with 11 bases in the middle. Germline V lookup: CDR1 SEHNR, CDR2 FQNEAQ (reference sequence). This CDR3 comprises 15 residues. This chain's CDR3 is CASSPGVVNTGELFF. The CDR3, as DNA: TGTGCCAGCAGCCCCGGGGTCGTGAACACCGGGGAGCTGTTTTTT.

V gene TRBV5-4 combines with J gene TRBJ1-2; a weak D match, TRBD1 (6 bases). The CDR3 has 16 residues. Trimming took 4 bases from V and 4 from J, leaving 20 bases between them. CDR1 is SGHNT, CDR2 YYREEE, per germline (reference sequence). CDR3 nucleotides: TGTGCCAGCAGCCGAGATAGACAGGTTGGTGTCTATGGCTACACCTTC. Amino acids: CASSRDRQVGVYGYTF.

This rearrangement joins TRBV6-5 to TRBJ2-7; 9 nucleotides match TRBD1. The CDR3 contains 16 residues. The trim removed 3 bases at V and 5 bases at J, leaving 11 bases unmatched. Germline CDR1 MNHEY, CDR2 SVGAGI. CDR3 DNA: TGTGCCAGCAGTTATTATCGAGGGACAGGGTACGACGAGCAGTACTTC. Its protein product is CASSYYRGTGYDEQYF.

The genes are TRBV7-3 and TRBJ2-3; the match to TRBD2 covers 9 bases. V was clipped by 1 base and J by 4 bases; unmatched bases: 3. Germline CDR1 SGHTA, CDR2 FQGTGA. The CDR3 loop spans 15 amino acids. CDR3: CASSLMGGRADTQYF. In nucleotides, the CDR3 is TGTGCCAGCAGCTTAATGGGCGGGAGGGCAGATACGCAGTATTTT.

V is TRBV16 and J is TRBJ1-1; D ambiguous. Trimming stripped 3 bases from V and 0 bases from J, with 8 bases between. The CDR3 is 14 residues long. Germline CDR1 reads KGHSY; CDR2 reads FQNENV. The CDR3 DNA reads TGTGCCAGCAGCCAGGGGTCGTTGAACACTGAAGCTTTCTTT. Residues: CASSQGSLNTEAFF.

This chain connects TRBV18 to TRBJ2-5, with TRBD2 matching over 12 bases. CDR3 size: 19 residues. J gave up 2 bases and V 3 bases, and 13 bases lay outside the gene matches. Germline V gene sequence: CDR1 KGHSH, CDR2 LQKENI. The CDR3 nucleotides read TGTGCCAGCTCACCGTCTGGGCTAGCGGGGGGGCGACCTCAAGAGACCCAGTACTTC. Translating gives CASSPSGLAGGRPQETQYF.

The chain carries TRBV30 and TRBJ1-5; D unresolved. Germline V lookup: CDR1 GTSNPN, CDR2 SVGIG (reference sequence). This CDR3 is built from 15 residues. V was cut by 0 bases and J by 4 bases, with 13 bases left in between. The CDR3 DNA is TGTGCCTGGAGTGTACCCGGTGGGAGGAATCAGCCCCAGCATTTT. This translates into CAWSVPGGRNQPQHF.

The CDR3 protein is CASSLDGLAMYNEQFF. The CDR3 DNA is TGCGCCAGCAGCTTGGATGGACTAGCGATGTACAATGAGCAGTTCTTC. The gene calls are TRBV5-1 and TRBJ2-1; TRBD2 matches at 9 bases. This CDR3 region has 16 residues. Trimming cost V 0 bases and J 4 bases; bases outside gene matches: 5. Germline CDR1 and CDR2: SGHRS and YFSETQ.

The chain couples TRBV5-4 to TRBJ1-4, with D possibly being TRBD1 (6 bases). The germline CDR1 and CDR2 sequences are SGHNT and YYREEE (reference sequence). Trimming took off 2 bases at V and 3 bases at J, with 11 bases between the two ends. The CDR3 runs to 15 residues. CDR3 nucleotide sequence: TGTGCCAGCAGCTTCCCAGGGGAGGCTAATGAAAAACTGTTTTTT. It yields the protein CASSFPGEANEKLFF.

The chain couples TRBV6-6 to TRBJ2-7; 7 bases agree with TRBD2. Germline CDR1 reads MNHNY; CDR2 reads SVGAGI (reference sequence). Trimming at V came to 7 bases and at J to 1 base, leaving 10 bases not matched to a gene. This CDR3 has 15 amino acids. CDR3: CASKRGGTVSYEQYF. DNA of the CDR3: TGTGCCAGCAAACGGGGAGGGACGGTATCCTACGAGCAGTACTTC.

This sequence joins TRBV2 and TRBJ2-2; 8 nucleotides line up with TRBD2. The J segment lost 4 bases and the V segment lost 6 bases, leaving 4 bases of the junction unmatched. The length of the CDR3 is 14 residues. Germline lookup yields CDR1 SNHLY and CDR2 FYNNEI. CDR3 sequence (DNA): TGTGCCAGCAGGGGCGGGACTAGCACCGGGGAGCTGTTTTTT. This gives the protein CASRGGTSTGELFF.

The CDR3 DNA reads as TGTGCCAGCGGAGAACAGGGGGTGAAAGGAGCAGCTTTCTTT. It encodes CASGEQGVKGAAFF. V and J are TRBV6-5 and TRBJ1-1, with TRBD1 matching over 8 bases. Germline lookup yields CDR1 MNHEY and CDR2 SVGAGI. This CDR3 contains 14 residues. With 8 bases clipped from V and 10 bases from J, the junction kept 15 bases outside the gene matches.

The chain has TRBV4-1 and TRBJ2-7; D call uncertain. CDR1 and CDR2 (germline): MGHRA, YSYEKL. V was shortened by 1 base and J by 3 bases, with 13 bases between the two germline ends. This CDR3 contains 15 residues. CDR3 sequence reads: CASSQVGLEYYEQYF. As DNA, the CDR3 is TGCGCCAGCAGCCAAGTCGGGCTCGAATACTACGAGCAGTACTTC.

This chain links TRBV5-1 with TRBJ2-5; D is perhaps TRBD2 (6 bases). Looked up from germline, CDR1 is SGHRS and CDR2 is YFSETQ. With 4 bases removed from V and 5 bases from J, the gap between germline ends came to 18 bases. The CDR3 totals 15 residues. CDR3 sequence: CASSPGDSSGETQYF. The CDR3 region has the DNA TGCGCCAGCAGCCCGGGAGACAGTTCCGGGGAGACCCAGTACTTC. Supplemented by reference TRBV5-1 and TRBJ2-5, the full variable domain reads KAGVTQTPRYLIKTRGQQVTLSCSPISGHRSVSWYQQTPGQGLQFLFEYFSETQRNKGNFPGRFSGRQFSNSRSEMNVSTLELGDSALYLCASSPGDSSGETQYFGPGTRLLVL.

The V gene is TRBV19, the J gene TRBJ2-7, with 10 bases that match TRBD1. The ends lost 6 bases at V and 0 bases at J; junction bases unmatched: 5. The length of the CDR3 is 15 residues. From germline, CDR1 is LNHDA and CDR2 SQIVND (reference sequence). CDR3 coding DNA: TGTGCCAGTAGCGACCGGGACAGGGGCTCCTACGAGCAGTACTTC. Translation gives CASSDRDRGSYEQYF.

CDR3 sequence: CASSENQIGTKHF. For the CDR3, the DNA is TGTGCCAGCAGTGAAAATCAGATCGGAACCAAGCATTTT. The chain links TRBV6-1 to TRBJ1-5; D unresolved. V was pared by 2 bases and J by 14 bases, with 16 bases between. Germline V CDR1 and CDR2: MNHNS, SASEGT. The CDR3 has 13 amino acids.

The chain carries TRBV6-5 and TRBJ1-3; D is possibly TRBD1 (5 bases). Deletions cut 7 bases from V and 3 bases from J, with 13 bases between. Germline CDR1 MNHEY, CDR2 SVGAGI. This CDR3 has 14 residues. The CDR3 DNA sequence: TGTGCCAGCAAATCCGGGACGGGTGGAAACACCATATATTTT. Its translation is CASKSGTGGNTIYF.

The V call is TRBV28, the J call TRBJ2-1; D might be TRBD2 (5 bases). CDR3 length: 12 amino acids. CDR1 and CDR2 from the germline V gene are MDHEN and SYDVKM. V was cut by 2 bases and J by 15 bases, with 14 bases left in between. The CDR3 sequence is CASSLLGSGWFF. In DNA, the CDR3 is TGTGCCAGCAGTTTACTTGGCTCGGGGTGGTTCTTC.

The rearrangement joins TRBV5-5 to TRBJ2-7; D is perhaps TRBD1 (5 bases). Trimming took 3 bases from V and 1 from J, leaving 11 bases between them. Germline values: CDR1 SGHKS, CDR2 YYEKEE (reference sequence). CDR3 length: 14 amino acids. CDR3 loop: CASSSGPGSYEQYF. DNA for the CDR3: TGTGCCAGCAGCTCCGGGCCAGGGTCCTACGAGCAGTACTTC.